This T cell receptor (beta chain) originates from a study of PD-1 blockade in classical Hodgkin lymphoma. Comments on this clone: The antigen remains unidentified.

Profiled with immunoSEQ multiplex PCR; TCRdb holds only in-frame clones, not every one. This sample has fewer than 40,000 clones, with about nine tenths found just once. As to time point: newly diagnosed, previously untreated cHL patient sample. The CD4+ T cells used were purified from thawed PBMCs through magnetic negative selection. The study compared against PBMCs from newly diagnosed, untreated classical Hodgkin lymphoma. The study's findings and limits: Healthy donors reportedly exceeded newly diagnosed patients in baseline TCR diversity. Reasons behind the repertoire differences stay unclear, perhaps disease activity or earlier therapy.

The receptor comes from a human donor with classical Hodgkin lymphoma. Sequenced sample: CD4+ T cells from blood.

In DNA form, the CDR3 reads TGCAGCGCGTCACTAGCGGGAGTGTCGGATGAGCAGTTCTTC. This gives the protein CSASLAGVSDEQFF. The gene calls are TRBV29-1 and TRBJ2-1; TRBD2 matches 11 bases. This CDR3 spans 14 amino acids. Trimming took 7 bases from V and 8 from J; bases not matched to a gene: 10. Germline lookup yields CDR1 SQVTM and CDR2 ANQGSEA.